This T cell receptor (beta chain) was sequenced for a study of beta chain features in type 1 diabetes. Study results and limitations: There was a possibility that cDNA sequencing over-represented cells with high TCR expression. The similarity of naive, central memory and Treg TCRB repertoires appeared greater among patients than among healthy donors.

Details on this clone: The antigen remains unidentified.

Each population that was sorted was more than 95% pure. The CDR3 length is 17 residues. Germline CDR1 KGHSH, CDR2 LQKENI. Trimming shortened V by 2 bases and J by 3 bases, and 20 bases separated the two germline ends. Expressed TCRB transcripts were sequenced because the isolated RNA had all been reverse transcribed beforehand. TCRdb keeps only in-frame clones here, not all; method: immunoSEQ multiplex PCR. The sample has about 350,000 clones; less than 20% are singletons. The receptor comes from a woman aged 18-29 years in good health. The sequenced sample consisted of naive CD4+ T cells from blood. The genes are TRBV18 and TRBJ2-7; D possibly corresponds to TRBD1 (6 bases). The CDR3: CASSPSSGTTRGYEQYF. CDR3 in DNA: TGTGCCAGCTCACCATCCTCTGGGACAACCAGAGGCTACGAGCAGTACTTC.